The clone carrying this T cell receptor (beta chain) showed up many times. This CDR3 contains 14 residues. Trimming removed 2 bases from V and 2 bases from J, with 10 bases in between. Germline CDR1 and CDR2: MNHNS and SASEGT. These data are taken from a study of neurological immune-mediated disorders. MiXCR was run by TCRdb on the 5' RACE reads, yielding one entry per CDR3 protein. The repertoire holds 30,000 or so distinct CDR3 sequences, with approximately 4.4% as singletons. The sequencing input was PBMCs. The origin of this receptor is a man aged 18-30 years in good health. The chain joins TRBV6-1 to TRBJ2-7; D gene unclear. CDR3 bases: TGTGCCAGCAGTGAACTCCCCCCTCCCTACGAGCAGTACTTC. Protein sequence: CASSELPPPYEQYF.